The table lists the clone carrying this T cell receptor beta chain with a few counts. Antigen specificity is unknown. The CDR3 totals 14 residues. CDR1 MNHEY and CDR2 SVGAGI come from the germline V gene. V was shortened by 0 bases and J by 5 bases, with 10 bases between the two germline ends. The sample comes from a study of T cells after yellow fever vaccination. Regarding the study as a whole: Any FACS-sorted repertoire could hold abundant clonotypes that contaminate it from the bulk population.

It was through 5'RACE template switching that TCR cDNA was made, with a universal primer site and UMIs added. TCRdb re-called the 5' RACE reads with MiXCR, one entry per CDR3 protein. The table lists around 300,000 distinct CDR3 sequences, around 13% of them singletons, with roughly 0.5% in the top ten. This TCR came from a man in his thirties or forties who received the YFV17D yellow fever vaccine. This material consisted of CD4+ T cells sorted from PBMCs, taken 45 days after the yellow fever booster vaccination. V usage is TRBV6-5 and J usage is TRBJ2-5, with D uncertain. CDR3 amino acids: CASSYSNLPETQYF. The CDR3 nucleotides are TGTGCCAGCAGTTACTCGAACTTGCCGGAGACCCAGTACTTC.